The 21 T cell receptor beta chains below were found in one sample sequenced in a study of shared clonotypes between healthy human individuals. Profiled with immunoSEQ multiplex PCR; TCRdb holds only in-frame clones, not every one. This table holds 660,000 or so clones, about 96% found once. CD8 cells classed as naive were CD45RO-negative and positively selected for CCR7, excluding terminally differentiated effector memory CD45RA+ cells. What was sequenced was naive CD8+ T cells sorted from blood. The receptors here all came from a woman in her 30s in good health.

CDR3: CASSLVLGQGTDTQYF. Written as DNA, the CDR3 is TGTGCCAGCTCCCTTGTCCTGGGACAGGGTACAGATACGCAGTATTTT. This chain links TRBV27 with TRBJ2-3, with 9 bases identical to TRBD1. CDR1 and CDR2 (germline): MNHEY, SMNVEV (reference sequence). The CDR3 runs to 16 residues. The junction had 12 bases not matched to a gene; V was cut back by 8 bases and J by 3 bases.

The chain links TRBV6-5 to TRBJ2-5, with D uncertain. The CDR3 is 12 amino acids. The ends were cut back, 5 bases at V and 2 bases at J, with 6 bases in the middle. Germline CDR1 reads MNHEY; CDR2 reads SVGAGI. The CDR3 reads CASSPEQETQYF. DNA of the CDR3: TGTGCCAGCAGTCCGGAGCAAGAGACCCAGTACTTC.

The V and J genes are TRBV2 and TRBJ1-1, with D maybe TRBD1 (5 bases). The germline V gene has CDR1 SNHLY and CDR2 FYNNEI. CDR3 size: 12 residues. Trimming cost V 7 bases and J 1 base, with 7 bases left between them. DNA for the CDR3: TGTGCCAGCATTGGACAGAACACTGAAGCTTTCTTT. Residues: CASIGQNTEAFF.

The chain couples TRBV28 to TRBJ2-3; D not resolved. Germline CDR1 reads MDHEN; CDR2 reads SYDVKM. The CDR3 is 16 amino acids. With 2 bases removed from V and 3 bases from J, the gap between germline ends came to 15 bases. CDR3 protein: CASSLGLGLSTDTQYF. As DNA, the CDR3 is TGTGCCAGCAGTTTAGGGTTGGGCCTTTCGACAGATACGCAGTATTTT.

The rearrangement joins TRBV5-6 to TRBJ2-7, with D maybe TRBD1 (6 bases). CDR1 and CDR2 (germline): SGHDT, YYEEEE. Trimming removed 2 bases at V and 5 bases at J, with 17 bases between. CDR3 length equals 15 residues. CDR3 in amino acids: CASSFGTTQLDEQYF. The DNA for the CDR3 is TGTGCCAGCAGCTTCGGGACAACCCAACTCGACGAGCAGTACTTC.

This clone was observed once. V gene TRBV5-6 combines with J gene TRBJ1-1, with D possibly being TRBD1 (6 bases). CDR3 length equals 16 residues. V was trimmed by 0 bases and J by 0 bases, leaving 12 bases between them. CDR1 and CDR2 (germline): SGHDT, YYEEEE. The CDR3, as DNA: TGTGCCAGCAGCTTGGAGGGGCAGGGGTTGAACACTGAAGCTTTCTTT. Protein product: CASSLEGQGLNTEAFF.

The chain has TRBV4-2 and TRBJ1-1, with D unresolved. V lost 1 base and J lost 2, with 5 bases in between. This CDR3 is built from 13 residues. The germline V gene has CDR1 LGHNA and CDR2 YNFKEQ. The CDR3 coding sequence is TGTGCCAGCAGCCAAGTAGGAAACACTGAAGCTTTCTTT. It codes for CASSQVGNTEAFF.

This sequence joins TRBV28 and TRBJ2-6; TRBD1 might be the D (6 bases). From germline, CDR1 is MDHEN and CDR2 SYDVKM. The CDR3 sequence is 17 residues long. Trimming took off 4 bases at V and 0 bases at J, with 13 bases between the two ends. CDR3 protein: CASSSVNRASGANVLTF. The CDR3 DNA reads as TGTGCCAGCAGTTCTGTCAACAGGGCCTCTGGGGCCAACGTCCTGACTTTC.

The rearrangement joins TRBV29-1 to TRBJ2-3, with D maybe TRBD2 (6 bases). The CDR3 consists of 13 residues. Deletions cut 4 bases from V and 4 bases from J, with 12 bases between. The germline V gene encodes CDR1 SQVTM and CDR2 ANQGSEA. The CDR3: CSVVDYEADTQYF. CDR3 nucleotides: TGCAGCGTTGTGGACTATGAGGCAGATACGCAGTATTTT.

This sequence joins TRBV5-4 and TRBJ2-7, with 11 bases lining up with TRBD2. Germline CDR1 reads SGHNT; CDR2 reads YYREEE (reference sequence). After removal of 3 bases from V and 4 bases from J, the junction contained 6 bases not matched to a gene. CDR3 size: 15 residues. This chain's CDR3 is CASSSLAGGPYEQYF. DNA for the CDR3: TGTGCCAGCAGCTCCTTAGCGGGAGGGCCTTACGAGCAGTACTTC. Filled out from reference TRBV5-4 and TRBJ2-7, the complete variable domain reads ETGVTQSPTHLIKTRGQQVTLRCSSQSGHNTVSWYQQALGQGPQFIFQYYREEENGRGNFPPRFSGLQFPNYSSELNVNALELDDSALYLCASSSLAGGPYEQYFGPGTRLTVT.

The gene calls are TRBV13 and TRBJ2-7; TRBD2 aligns across 7 bases. The V gene end was trimmed by 4 bases and the J gene end by 7 bases; junction bases not matched to a gene: 4. This CDR3 is 12 amino acids long. Germline V gene sequence: CDR1 PRHDT, CDR2 FYEKMQ (reference sequence). The CDR3 DNA sequence: TGTGCCAGCAGCTCGGGACTACGGGAGCAGTACTTC. Its protein is CASSSGLREQYF.

This rearrangement joins TRBV28 to TRBJ2-7; possibly TRBD2 for D (6 bases). Germline V gene data show CDR1 as MDHEN and CDR2 as SYDVKM. This CDR3 has 14 residues. The V gene lost 10 bases and the J gene lost 3 bases, with 19 bases spanning the gap. The CDR3: CATGGGPSDYEQYF. CDR3 sequence (DNA): TGTGCCACCGGGGGAGGACCTTCGGACTACGAGCAGTACTTC.

This clone showed up just once. The V and J genes are TRBV28 and TRBJ1-6; no clear D. The ends were cut back, 7 bases at V and 3 bases at J, with 4 bases in the middle. Germline V gene data show CDR1 as MDHEN and CDR2 as SYDVKM. The CDR3 runs 12 residues. The CDR3 sequence: CASKDYNSPLHF. The CDR3 region has the DNA TGTGCCAGCAAGGACTATAATTCACCCCTCCACTTT.

The chain has TRBV27 and TRBJ1-5, with D possibly matching TRBD1 (6 bases). Germline CDR1 is MNHEY and CDR2 is SMNVEV (reference sequence). The V and J ends lost 3 bases and 0 bases respectively, with 15 bases between them. The length of the CDR3 is 17 residues. CDR3 amino acids: CASSLGPGTPSNQPQHF. CDR3 sequence (DNA): TGTGCCAGCAGTTTGGGACCGGGGACACCTAGCAATCAGCCCCAGCATTTT.

This sequence joins TRBV9 and TRBJ2-7, with 9 bases lining up with TRBD2. The CDR3 runs 15 residues. Germline V CDR1 and CDR2: SGDLS, YYNGEE. The V and J ends lost 7 bases and 0 bases, in that order; junction bases with no gene match: 8. CDR3 DNA: TGTGCCAGCGGACGGCTAGCGGGACTCTCCTACGAGCAGTACTTC. Translation gives CASGRLAGLSYEQYF.

CDR3 sequence: CASSLGINQPQHF. DNA of the CDR3: TGTGCCAGCAGCTTGGGAATCAATCAGCCCCAGCATTTT. The V call is TRBV5-6, the J call TRBJ1-5; the D is unclear. The CDR3 length is 13 residues. Germline loops: CDR1 SGHDT, CDR2 YYEEEE. V lost 0 bases and J lost 3, with 4 bases in between.

This clone was seen a single time. The chain is built from TRBV7-7 and TRBJ1-2, with 8 bases matching TRBD1. Germline V gene sequence: CDR1 SSHAT, CDR2 FNYEAQ (reference sequence). This CDR3 is built from 14 residues. The V gene end was trimmed by 5 bases and the J gene end by 3 bases; junction bases not matched to a gene: 5. In nucleotides, the CDR3 is TGTGCCAGCAGCCCAAAGACAGGGGACTATGGCTACACCTTC. Protein product: CASSPKTGDYGYTF.

The chain recombines TRBV19 with TRBJ2-1; D gene unclear. V gave up 3 bases and J gave up 4 bases, with 7 bases separating them. Germline V gene sequence: CDR1 LNHDA, CDR2 SQIVND (reference sequence). The CDR3 contains 13 residues. CDR3 sequence (DNA): TGTGCCAGTAGTATTACAGCATACAATGAGCAGTTCTTC. Translation gives CASSITAYNEQFF.

The chain combines TRBV7-9 with TRBJ1-2, with D uncertain. Trimming left V 0 bases short and J 6 bases short, with 8 bases between. Looked up from germline, CDR1 is SEHNR and CDR2 is FQNEAQ (reference sequence). The CDR3 length is 13 residues. The CDR3 protein is CASSLAVRNGYTF. DNA for the CDR3: TGTGCCAGCAGCTTAGCGGTTCGGAATGGCTACACCTTC.

Here the CDR3 reads CASSFGRGDYGYTF. As DNA, the CDR3 is TGTGCCAGCAGCTTCGGCAGGGGCGACTATGGCTACACCTTC. This chain links TRBV5-5 with TRBJ1-2, with D tentatively TRBD1 (6 bases). CDR3 length equals 14 residues. V lost 2 bases and J 3 bases, leaving 11 bases between the germline ends. Looked up from germline, CDR1 is SGHKS and CDR2 is YYEKEE (reference sequence). The entire variable domain, with the rest obtained from reference TRBV5-5 and TRBJ1-2, is as follows: DAGVTQSPTHLIKTRGQQVTLRCSPISGHKSVSWYQQVLGQGPQFIFQYYEKEERGRGNFPDRFSARQFPNYSSELNVNALLLGDSALYLCASSFGRGDYGYTFGSGTRLTVV.

The chain uses TRBV28 and TRBJ2-7; tentative D call: TRBD2 (5 bases). The V and J ends lost 3 bases and 3 bases respectively, with 18 bases between them. The CDR3 extends over 16 amino acids. Looked up from germline, CDR1 is MDHEN and CDR2 is SYDVKM. CDR3 DNA sequence: TGTGCCAGCAGTTTGGTGGTATCAGCGGAGAACTACGAGCAGTACTTC. This encodes CASSLVVSAENYEQYF.